Below, one T cell receptor beta chain is given with its context. Profiled with immunoSEQ multiplex PCR; TCRdb holds only in-frame clones, not every one. This sample has fewer than 40,000 clones, with more than 70% found just once. The record originates from a study of T cell changes during pregnancy in multiple sclerosis. Between the trimmed V and J ends, which lost 2 bases and 1 base, there was a span of 11 bases. CDR3 size: 16 residues. The V gene's germline CDR1 is MNHEY and CDR2 SVGAGI. The chain recombines TRBV6-5 with TRBJ2-2; weak D call: TRBD2 (5 bases). The starting material was CD8+ T cells from peripheral blood mononuclear cells, obtained in the first trimester of pregnancy. The receptor was derived from a female donor with multiple sclerosis, enrolled in a pregnancy study. CDR3 sequence reads: CASSYGETLNTGELFF. CDR3 bases: TGTGCCAGCAGTTACGGGGAGACTTTGAACACCGGGGAGCTGTTTTTT.